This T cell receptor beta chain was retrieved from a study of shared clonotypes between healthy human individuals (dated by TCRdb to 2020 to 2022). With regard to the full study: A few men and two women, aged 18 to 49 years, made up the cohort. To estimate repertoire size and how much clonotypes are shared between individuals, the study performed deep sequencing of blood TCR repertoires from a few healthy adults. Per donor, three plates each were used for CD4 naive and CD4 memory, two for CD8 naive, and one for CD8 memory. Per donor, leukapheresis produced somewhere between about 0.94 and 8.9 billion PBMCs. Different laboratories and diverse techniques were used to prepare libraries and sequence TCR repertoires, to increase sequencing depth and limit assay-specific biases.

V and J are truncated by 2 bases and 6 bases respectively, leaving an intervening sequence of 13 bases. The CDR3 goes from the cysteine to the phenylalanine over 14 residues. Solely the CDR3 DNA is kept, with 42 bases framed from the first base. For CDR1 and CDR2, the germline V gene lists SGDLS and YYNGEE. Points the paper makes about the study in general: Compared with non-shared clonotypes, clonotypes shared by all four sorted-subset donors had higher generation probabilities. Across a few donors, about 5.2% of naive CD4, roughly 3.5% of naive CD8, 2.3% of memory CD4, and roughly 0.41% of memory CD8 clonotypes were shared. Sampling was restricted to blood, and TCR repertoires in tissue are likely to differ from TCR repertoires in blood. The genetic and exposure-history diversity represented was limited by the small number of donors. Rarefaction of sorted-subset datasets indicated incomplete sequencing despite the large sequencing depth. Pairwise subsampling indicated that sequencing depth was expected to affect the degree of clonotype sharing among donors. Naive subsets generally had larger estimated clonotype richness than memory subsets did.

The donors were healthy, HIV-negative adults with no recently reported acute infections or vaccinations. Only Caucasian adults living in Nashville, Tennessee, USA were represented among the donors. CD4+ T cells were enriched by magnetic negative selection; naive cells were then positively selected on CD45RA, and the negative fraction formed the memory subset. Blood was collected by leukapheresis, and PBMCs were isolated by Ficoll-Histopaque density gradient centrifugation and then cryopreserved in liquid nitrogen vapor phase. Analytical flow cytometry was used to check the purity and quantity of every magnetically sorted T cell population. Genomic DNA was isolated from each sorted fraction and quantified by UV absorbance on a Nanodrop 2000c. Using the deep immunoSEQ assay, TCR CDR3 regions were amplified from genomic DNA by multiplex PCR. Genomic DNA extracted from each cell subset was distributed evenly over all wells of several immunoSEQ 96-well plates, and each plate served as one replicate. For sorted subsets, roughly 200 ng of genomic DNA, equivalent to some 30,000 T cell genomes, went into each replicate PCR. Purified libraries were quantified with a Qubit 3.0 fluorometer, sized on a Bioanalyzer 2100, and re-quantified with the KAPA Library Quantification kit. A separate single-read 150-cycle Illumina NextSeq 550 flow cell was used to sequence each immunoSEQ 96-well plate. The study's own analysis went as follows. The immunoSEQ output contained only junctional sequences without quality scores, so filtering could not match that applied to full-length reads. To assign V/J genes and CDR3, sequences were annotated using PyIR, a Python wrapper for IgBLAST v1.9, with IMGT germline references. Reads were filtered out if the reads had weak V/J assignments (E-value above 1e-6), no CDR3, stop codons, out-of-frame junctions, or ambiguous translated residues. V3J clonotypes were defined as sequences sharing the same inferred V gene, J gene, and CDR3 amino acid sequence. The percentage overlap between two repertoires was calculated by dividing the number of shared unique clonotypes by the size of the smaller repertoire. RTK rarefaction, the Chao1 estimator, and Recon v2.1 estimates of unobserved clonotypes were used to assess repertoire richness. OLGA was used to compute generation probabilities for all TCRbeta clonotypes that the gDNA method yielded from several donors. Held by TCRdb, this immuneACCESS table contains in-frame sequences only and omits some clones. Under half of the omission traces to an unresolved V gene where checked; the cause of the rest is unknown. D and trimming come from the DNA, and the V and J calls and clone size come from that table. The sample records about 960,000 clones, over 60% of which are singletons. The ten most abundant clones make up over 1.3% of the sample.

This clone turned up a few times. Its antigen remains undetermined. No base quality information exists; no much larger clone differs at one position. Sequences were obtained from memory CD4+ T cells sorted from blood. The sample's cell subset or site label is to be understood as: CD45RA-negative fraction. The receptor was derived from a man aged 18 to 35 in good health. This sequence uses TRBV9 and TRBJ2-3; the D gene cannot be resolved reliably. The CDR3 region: CASSVRLAADTQYF. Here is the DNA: TGTGCCAGCAGCGTCAGACTGGCGGCCGATACGCAGTATTTT.